A selection of T cell receptor beta chains follows, all from one sample in a study of OX40 agonist ivuxolimab in advanced cancers. Data came from immunoSEQ multiplex PCR; TCRdb stores just in-frame clones and leaves some out. The top ten hold 1.6% of the sample, which has tens of thousands of clones, 77% seen once. Here the sequenced sample was CD4+ or CD8+ T cells sorted from blood, taken in a trial of the OX40 agonist ivuxolimab. The origin of the receptors is an adult with an advanced solid tumor such as melanoma, head and neck, liver or kidney cancer. Each CDR3 is given with its conserved first and last residue. D genes are given only for firm matches. Expanded clones get a size class; other rows say once, few or many, or leave the size out.

V gene: TRBV9; J gene: TRBJ1-3; D gene: -; clone size: -; CDR3 protein: CASSVVGHSGNTIYF; CDR3 DNA: TGTGCCAGCAGCGTAGTGGGACACTCTGGAAACACCATATATTTT
V gene: TRBV5-4; J gene: TRBJ2-3; D gene: TRBD2; clone size: -; CDR3 protein: CASSLGSSGSGWDTQYF; CDR3 DNA: TGTGCCAGCAGCTTGGGATCTAGCGGGAGTGGTTGGGATACGCAGTATTTT
V gene: TRBV6-1; J gene: TRBJ2-1; D gene: TRBD1; clone size: -; CDR3 protein: CASSEQSGTDFYNEQFF; CDR3 DNA: TGTGCCAGCAGTGAACAATCCGGGACAGATTTTTACAATGAGCAGTTCTTC
V gene: TRBV4-1; J gene: TRBJ2-7; D gene: TRBD2; clone size: -; CDR3 protein: CASSLISGGTYEQYF; CDR3 DNA: TGCGCCAGCAGCCTAATTAGCGGGGGGACCTACGAGCAGTACTTC
V gene: TRBV5-1; J gene: TRBJ1-2; D gene: -; clone size: -; CDR3 protein: CASSPNFRQDGYTF; CDR3 DNA: TGCGCCAGCAGCCCCAATTTTAGACAGGATGGCTACACCTTC
V gene: TRBV27; J gene: TRBJ2-1; D gene: -; clone size: -; CDR3 protein: CASSPSSPLYQQFF; CDR3 DNA: TGTGCCAGCAGTCCCTCTAGCCCTCTCTATCAGCAGTTCTTC
V gene: TRBV5-4; J gene: TRBJ2-7; D gene: -; clone size: -; CDR3 protein: CASSLGRSNSYEQYF; CDR3 DNA: TGTGCCAGCAGCTTGGGTCGGTCGAACTCCTACGAGCAGTACTTC
V gene: TRBV11-2; J gene: TRBJ2-7; D gene: TRBD2; clone size: few; CDR3 protein: CASTYGTSGDYEQYF; CDR3 DNA: TGTGCCAGCACCTACGGCACTAGCGGGGACTACGAGCAGTACTTC
V gene: TRBV14; J gene: TRBJ2-7; D gene: -; clone size: -; CDR3 protein: CASSLGFYGYEQYF; CDR3 DNA: TGTGCCAGCAGCCTGGGATTTTATGGGTACGAGCAGTACTTC
V gene: TRBV2; J gene: TRBJ1-2; D gene: TRBD1; clone size: -; CDR3 protein: CASRGQGWVYGYTF; CDR3 DNA: TGTGCCAGCAGGGGACAGGGGTGGGTCTATGGCTACACCTTC
V gene: TRBV5-4; J gene: TRBJ1-2; D gene: -; clone size: -; CDR3 protein: CASSLPGNYGYTF; CDR3 DNA: TGTGCCAGCAGCTTGCCAGGGAACTATGGCTACACCTTC
V gene: TRBV2; J gene: TRBJ1-3; D gene: -; clone size: -; CDR3 protein: CASMGGYGNTIYF; CDR3 DNA: TGTGCCAGCATGGGCGGGTATGGAAACACCATATATTTT
V gene: TRBV5-1; J gene: TRBJ1-1; D gene: -; clone size: -; CDR3 protein: CASSLDPATEAFF; CDR3 DNA: TGCGCCAGCAGCTTGGATCCAGCGACTGAAGCTTTCTTT
V gene: TRBV6-1; J gene: TRBJ1-5; D gene: -; clone size: -; CDR3 protein: CASSEGSGGNQPQHF; CDR3 DNA: TGTGCCAGCAGTGAGGGATCGGGGGGCAATCAGCCCCAGCATTTT
V gene: TRBV4-1; J gene: TRBJ1-2; D gene: -; clone size: few; CDR3 protein: CASSQGGSHYGYTF; CDR3 DNA: TGCGCCAGCAGCCAAGGGGGGTCCCACTATGGCTACACCTTC
V gene: TRBV30; J gene: TRBJ2-6; D gene: -; clone size: -; CDR3 protein: CAWSPPSGANVLTF; CDR3 DNA: TGTGCCTGGAGTCCGCCCTCTGGGGCCAACGTCCTGACTTTC
V gene: TRBV30; J gene: TRBJ2-7; D gene: -; clone size: once; CDR3 protein: CAWSSMRNEQYF; CDR3 DNA: TGTGCCTGGAGTTCCATGAGGAACGAGCAGTACTTC
V gene: TRBV30; J gene: TRBJ1-2; D gene: TRBD1; clone size: -; CDR3 protein: CAWTGGQAGVGYTF; CDR3 DNA: TGTGCCTGGACCGGGGGACAGGCGGGAGTAGGCTACACCTTC
V gene: TRBV30; J gene: TRBJ2-5; D gene: TRBD2; clone size: few; CDR3 protein: CAWRLQAGAIAQYF; CDR3 DNA: TGTGCCTGGAGGTTACAAGCGGGGGCCATCGCCCAGTACTTC
V gene: TRBV7-9; J gene: TRBJ1-1; D gene: -; clone size: -; CDR3 protein: CASSLDSENTEAFF; CDR3 DNA: TGTGCCAGCAGCTTGGACTCGGAGAACACTGAAGCTTTCTTT
V gene: TRBV11-3; J gene: TRBJ2-3; D gene: TRBD2; clone size: -; CDR3 protein: CASTTSGVMGSTDTQYF; CDR3 DNA: TGTGCCAGCACGACTAGCGGGGTGATGGGGTCCACAGATACGCAGTATTTT
V gene: TRBV5-1; J gene: TRBJ1-3; D gene: -; clone size: -; CDR3 protein: CASSSGLIAGTIYF; CDR3 DNA: TGCGCCAGCAGCAGCGGTCTCATTGCTGGGACCATATATTTT
V gene: TRBV7-9; J gene: TRBJ1-4; D gene: TRBD1; clone size: -; CDR3 protein: CASSFQQGWKLFF; CDR3 DNA: TGTGCCAGCAGCTTTCAACAGGGGTGGAAACTGTTTTTT
V gene: TRBV7-9; J gene: TRBJ1-4; D gene: -; clone size: -; CDR3 protein: CASSREHEKLFF; CDR3 DNA: TGTGCCAGCAGCCGAGAGCATGAAAAACTGTTTTTT
V gene: TRBV15; J gene: TRBJ2-5; D gene: TRBD2; clone size: -; CDR3 protein: CATSRGLAGETQYF; CDR3 DNA: TGTGCCACCAGCAGAGGACTAGCGGGAGAGACCCAGTACTTC
V gene: TRBV19; J gene: TRBJ2-3; D gene: -; clone size: few; CDR3 protein: CASSLLGDTQYF; CDR3 DNA: TGTGCCAGTAGTCTGCTAGGAGATACGCAGTATTTT
V gene: TRBV5-4; J gene: TRBJ2-1; D gene: -; clone size: -; CDR3 protein: CASSLRVDTSYNEQFF; CDR3 DNA: TGTGCCAGCAGCTTGCGGGTCGACACATCCTACAATGAGCAGTTCTTC
V gene: TRBV13; J gene: TRBJ1-3; D gene: -; clone size: -; CDR3 protein: CASRTVGSGNTIYF; CDR3 DNA: TGTGCCAGCAGAACTGTTGGATCCGGAAACACCATATATTTT
V gene: TRBV7-6; J gene: TRBJ2-2; D gene: -; clone size: few; CDR3 protein: CASSRDEGRSSNTGELFF; CDR3 DNA: TGTGCCAGCAGCCGTGACGAGGGACGCTCGTCGAACACCGGGGAGCTGTTTTTT
V gene: TRBV5-1; J gene: TRBJ1-1; D gene: TRBD1; clone size: -; CDR3 protein: CASSRDRGGYTEAFF; CDR3 DNA: TGCGCCAGCAGCCGCGACAGGGGAGGATACACTGAAGCTTTCTTT
V gene: TRBV28; J gene: TRBJ2-7; D gene: -; clone size: -; CDR3 protein: CASKEGLYEQYF; CDR3 DNA: TGTGCCAGCAAGGAGGGGTTATACGAGCAGTACTTC
V gene: TRBV11-2; J gene: TRBJ2-7; D gene: TRBD2; clone size: -; CDR3 protein: CASSNPGLAVHEQYF; CDR3 DNA: TGTGCCAGCAGCAACCCCGGACTAGCGGTTCACGAGCAGTACTTC
V gene: TRBV19; J gene: TRBJ1-3; D gene: -; clone size: -; CDR3 protein: CASSPMAGNTIYF; CDR3 DNA: TGTGCCAGTAGTCCGATGGCTGGAAACACCATATATTTT
V gene: TRBV19; J gene: TRBJ1-5; D gene: -; clone size: -; CDR3 protein: CASSRPGTFSNQPQHF; CDR3 DNA: TGTGCCAGTAGCCGACCAGGGACCTTTAGCAATCAGCCCCAGCATTTT
V gene: TRBV9; J gene: TRBJ1-1; D gene: -; clone size: -; CDR3 protein: CASSVGPQNTEAFF; CDR3 DNA: TGTGCCAGCAGCGTAGGTCCCCAGAACACTGAAGCTTTCTTT
V gene: TRBV30; J gene: TRBJ2-1; D gene: TRBD2; clone size: -; CDR3 protein: CAWSRGGSNEQFF; CDR3 DNA: TGTGCCTGGAGCCGGGGGGGTTCCAATGAGCAGTTCTTC
V gene: TRBV2; J gene: TRBJ1-2; D gene: TRBD1; clone size: -; CDR3 protein: CASSLDRARGYTF; CDR3 DNA: TGTGCCAGCAGTCTAGACAGGGCTCGGGGCTACACCTTC
V gene: TRBV28; J gene: TRBJ1-4; D gene: -; clone size: -; CDR3 protein: CASTSAANNEKLFF; CDR3 DNA: TGTGCCAGCACGAGTGCGGCCAATAATGAAAAACTGTTTTTT
V gene: TRBV5-1; J gene: TRBJ2-1; D gene: TRBD1; clone size: -; CDR3 protein: CASSFTGVNEQFF; CDR3 DNA: TGCGCCAGCAGCTTTACAGGGGTCAATGAGCAGTTCTTC
V gene: TRBV11-2; J gene: TRBJ2-2; D gene: -; clone size: -; CDR3 protein: CASSLGDGELFF; CDR3 DNA: TGTGCCAGCAGCTTAGGGGACGGGGAGCTGTTTTTT
V gene: TRBV10-3; J gene: TRBJ2-5; D gene: -; clone size: -; CDR3 protein: CAISESFGGLQETQYF; CDR3 DNA: TGTGCCATCAGTGAGTCTTTCGGCGGGTTACAAGAGACCCAGTACTTC
V gene: TRBV2; J gene: TRBJ1-2; D gene: -; clone size: -; CDR3 protein: CASSSQGDSLYGYTF; CDR3 DNA: TGTGCCAGCAGTTCACAGGGTGATTCTCTCTATGGCTACACCTTC
V gene: TRBV6-6; J gene: TRBJ2-6; D gene: -; clone size: -; CDR3 protein: CASKITGANVLTF; CDR3 DNA: TGTGCCAGCAAGATTACAGGGGCCAACGTCCTGACTTTC
V gene: TRBV5-4; J gene: TRBJ2-1; D gene: -; clone size: -; CDR3 protein: CASNADPSYNEQFF; CDR3 DNA: TGTGCCAGCAACGCAGACCCTTCCTACAATGAGCAGTTCTTC
V gene: TRBV28; J gene: TRBJ2-6; D gene: -; clone size: -; CDR3 protein: CASSLGAGANVLTF; CDR3 DNA: TGTGCCAGCAGCTTAGGGGCTGGGGCCAACGTCCTGACTTTC
V gene: TRBV7-2; J gene: TRBJ2-3; D gene: -; clone size: -; CDR3 protein: CASSLAAASTDTQYF; CDR3 DNA: TGTGCCAGCAGCTTAGCTGCCGCGAGCACAGATACGCAGTATTTT
V gene: TRBV18; J gene: TRBJ2-1; D gene: -; clone size: -; CDR3 protein: CASSRTHEVNEQFF; CDR3 DNA: TGTGCCAGCTCAAGGACTCACGAAGTAAATGAGCAGTTCTTC
V gene: TRBV28; J gene: TRBJ2-7; D gene: TRBD1; clone size: -; CDR3 protein: CASSFGTGTGSYEQYF; CDR3 DNA: TGTGCCAGCAGTTTTGGGACCGGGACAGGGTCCTACGAGCAGTACTTC